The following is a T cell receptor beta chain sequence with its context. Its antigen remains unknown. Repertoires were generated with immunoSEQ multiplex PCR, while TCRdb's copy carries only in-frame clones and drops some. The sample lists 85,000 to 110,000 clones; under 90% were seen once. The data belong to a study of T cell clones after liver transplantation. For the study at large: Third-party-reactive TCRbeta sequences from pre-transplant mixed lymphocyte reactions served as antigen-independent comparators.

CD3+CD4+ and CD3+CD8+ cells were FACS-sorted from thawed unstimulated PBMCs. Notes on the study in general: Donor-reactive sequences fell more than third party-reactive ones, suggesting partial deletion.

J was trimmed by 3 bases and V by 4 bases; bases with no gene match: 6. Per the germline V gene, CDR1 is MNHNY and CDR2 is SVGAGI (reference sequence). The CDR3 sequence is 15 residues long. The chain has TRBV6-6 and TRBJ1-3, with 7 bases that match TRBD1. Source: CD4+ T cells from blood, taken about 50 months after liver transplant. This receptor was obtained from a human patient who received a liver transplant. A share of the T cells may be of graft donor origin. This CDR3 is CASSSPQGGGNTIYF. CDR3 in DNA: TGTGCCAGCAGTTCGCCTCAGGGGGGTGGAAACACCATATATTTT.